A selection of T cell receptor beta chains follows, all from one sample in a study of blood T cell repertoires in COVID-19. Sequencing was performed with immunoSEQ multiplex PCR; in TCRdb, only in-frame clones are kept and a portion is missing. The sample includes fewer than 25,000 clones, over 85% of them seen just once. Sequenced material: peripheral blood. These TCRs come from a human donor in a cohort sampled during active COVID-19. Each CDR3 is given with its conserved first and last residue. D genes are given only for firm matches. Rows give clone size only sometimes, using once, few, many, or a class for an expanded clone.

NA	NA	TRBJ1-1	TRBV9	TGTGCCAGCAGCGAGCAGGCTTCCACTGAAGCTTTCTTT	CASSEQASTEAFF
TRBD1	NA	TRBJ2-7	TRBV7-9	TGTGCCAGCACCCAGGGGGCCTACGAGCAGTACTTC	CASTQGAYEQYF
TRBD1	NA	TRBJ2-3	TRBV6-6	TGTGCCAGCTCTGGAAGGGGGACAGGGGCAGATACGCAGTATTTT	CASSGRGTGADTQYF
NA	NA	TRBJ1-3	TRBV5-5	TGTGCCAGCAGCTTGGTAGCTTACGCAACAGGAAACACCATATATTTT	CASSLVAYATGNTIYF
NA	NA	TRBJ2-5	TRBV10-3	TGTGCCATCAGTGAGGGGGGGGAGACCCAGTACTTC	CAISEGGETQYF
NA	NA	TRBJ1-6	TRBV7-2	TGTGCCAGCAGCTTAGCGGGGCAGGGTCAATCACCCCTCCACTTT	CASSLAGQGQSPLHF
NA	NA	TRBJ2-7	TRBV23-1	TGCGCCTGTTGGGCCTCCTACGAGCAGTACTTC	CACWASYEQYF
NA	NA	TRBJ1-5	TRBV19	TGTGCCAGTAGTCCCGCTCAGGGCAATCAGCCCCAGCATTTT	CASSPAQGNQPQHF
NA	NA	TRBJ1-1	TRBV7-9	TGTGCCAGCAGCCCCGGAGGGGCGGGGGCTTTCTTT	CASSPGGAGAFF
NA	NA	TRBJ1-1	TRBV28	TGTGCCAGCAGTACAATATCCCCCCCTGGGAACACTGAAGCTTTCTTT	CASSTISPPGNTEAFF
TRBD2	NA	TRBJ2-3	TRBV28	TGTGCCAGCAGATCTAGCGGGTCAGGTTCAAGGGATACGCAGTATTTT	CASRSSGSGSRDTQYF
NA	once	TRBJ1-4	TRBV18	TGTGCCAGCTCACCTAACAGGGATGGGGCTGAAAAACTGTTTTTT	CASSPNRDGAEKLFF
NA	NA	TRBJ2-7	TRBV2	TGTGCCAGCAGTGGGGCACTCGAGCAGTACTTC	CASSGALEQYF
NA	NA	TRBJ2-7	TRBV24-1	TGTGCCACCGCGGGTGCTATAGGCTACGAGCAGTACTTC	CATAGAIGYEQYF
TRBD1	NA	TRBJ1-6	TRBV10-3	TGTGCCATCAACCCCGGGACAGGGGAGTCACCCCTCCACTTT	CAINPGTGESPLHF
NA	NA	TRBJ1-4	TRBV5-1	TGCGCCAGCAGCTTTGGCCAGGGGAATGAAAAACTGTTTTTT	CASSFGQGNEKLFF
NA	NA	TRBJ1-1	TRBV7-9	TGTGCCAGCAGCTCAACAGGGAAAAACACTGAAGCTTTCTTT	CASSSTGKNTEAFF
NA	once	TRBJ2-1	TRBV12-5	TGTGCTAGTGGTTTGGACAGCAACAATGAGCAGTTCTTC	CASGLDSNNEQFF
NA	NA	TRBJ2-5	TRBV5-1	TGCGCCAGCAGTCCAGGGGCTACACAAGAGACCCAGTACTTC	CASSPGATQETQYF
NA	NA	TRBJ1-3	TRBV6-2/TRBV6-3	TGTGCCAGCAGTTACTCGGGCGGAAACACCATATATTTT	CASSYSGGNTIYF
TRBD1	NA	TRBJ2-7	TRBV28	TGTGCCAGCAGTTTGGGGACAGGGCTCGAGCAGTACTTC	CASSLGTGLEQYF
NA	NA	TRBJ1-4	TRBV10-2	TGCGCCAGCCAGTACCAACCCGATGAAAAACTGTTTTTT	CASQYQPDEKLFF
NA	NA	TRBJ1-3	TRBV3-1/TRBV3-2	TGTGCCAGCAGCCCGGGACTGCTGGCTGGAAACACCATATATTTT	CASSPGLLAGNTIYF
NA	NA	TRBJ2-2	TRBV10-3	TGTGCCATCAGTGATGGAGTCGTCGACACCGGGGAGCTGTTTTTT	CAISDGVVDTGELFF
TRBD1	NA	TRBJ2-7	TRBV10-1	TGCGCCAGCAGTGGCGGACAGGGCTACGAGCAGTACTTC	CASSGGQGYEQYF
NA	NA	TRBJ1-2	TRBV6-2/TRBV6-3	TGTGCCAGCAGCACGGTCGGGGGGGCCTACTATGGCTACACCTTC	CASSTVGGAYYGYTF
NA	NA	TRBJ2-6	TRBV28	TGTGCCAGCAGTCTAGGCGGGCCTCCCGGTGGGGCCAACGTCCTGACTTTC	CASSLGGPPGGANVLTF
NA	NA	TRBJ2-3	TRBV9	TGTGCCAGCAGCGTAGGAGTTCAGGGTGCAGATACGCAGTATTTT	CASSVGVQGADTQYF
NA	NA	TRBJ2-2	TRBV2	TGTGCCAGCAGTGACGCGGTAACGGGGGGCAGCGGGGAGCTGTTTTTT	CASSDAVTGGSGELFF
NA	NA	TRBJ1-3	TRBV12-5	TGTGCTAGTGCCCCTCGGACAGCCTCTGGAAACACCATATATTTT	CASAPRTASGNTIYF
NA	NA	TRBJ2-7	TRBV11-2	TGTGCCAGCAGCTTCAACGCCTTCGGGCAGTACTTC	CASSFNAFGQYF
NA	NA	TRBJ2-7	TRBV5-4	TGTGCCAGCAGTTCTGAACAGGGATTCGGCGAGCAGTACTTC	CASSSEQGFGEQYF
TRBD2	few	TRBJ2-1	TRBV30	TGTGCCTGGAGTGGATTTGCCGGGACTAGCGGGAGTACCTTCTACAATGAGCAGTTCTTC	CAWSGFAGTSGSTFYNEQFF
NA	NA	TRBJ2-3	TRBV11-3	TGTGCCAGCAGCCTAGACCGAGTAGAAGATACGCAGTATTTT	CASSLDRVEDTQYF
TRBD1	once	TRBJ2-1	TRBV5-4	TGTGCCAGCAGTCGGGACAGCACCTACAATGAGCAGTTCTTC	CASSRDSTYNEQFF
NA	NA	TRBJ1-1	TRBV5-1	TGCGCCAGCAGCCTTGCCCCAGGGCTGAACACTGAAGCTTTCTTT	CASSLAPGLNTEAFF
TRBD1	NA	TRBJ1-1	TRBV7-2	TGTGCCAGCAGCTTAGCCTCGAGTAGAGACTTTTCGACAGGGAGAGGAAGGACTGAAGCTTTCTTT	CASSLASSRDFSTGRGRTEAFF
NA	NA	TRBJ1-6	TRBV14	TGTGCCAGCAGACCGAGCCATAATTCACCCCTCCACTTT	CASRPSHNSPLHF
NA	NA	TRBJ2-7	TRBV6-6	TGTGCCAGCAGTTTCGGGATGTACTACGAGCAGTACTTC	CASSFGMYYEQYF
NA	NA	TRBJ1-2	TRBV6-6	TGTGCCAGCACCGGGCGGGGAGGTGACTATGGCTACACCTTC	CASTGRGGDYGYTF
TRBD1	NA	TRBJ2-7	TRBV7-8	TGTGCCAGCAGCCTCGGGACAGGGGACTTCGAGCAGTACTTC	CASSLGTGDFEQYF
TRBD1	NA	TRBJ1-5	TRBV18	TGTGCCAGCTCCCGCTCGGACAGGAGTTATAGCAATCAGCCCCAGCATTTT	CASSRSDRSYSNQPQHF
NA	once	TRBJ2-7	TRBV6-2/TRBV6-3	TGTGCCAGCAGTTACGGTTCTAGCGATTTCTACGAGCAGTACTTC	CASSYGSSDFYEQYF
TRBD2	NA	TRBJ2-7	TRBV18	TGTGCCAGCTCACCCTCAAAACTAGCGGGAGGCCACGAGCAGTACTTC	CASSPSKLAGGHEQYF
TRBD1	once	TRBJ2-7	TRBV20-1	TGCAGTGCTAGTACAGGGACAGGGTCCTACGAGCAGTACTTC	CSASTGTGSYEQYF
NA	NA	TRBJ1-6	TRBV7-9	TGTGCCAGCAACCGGGACATCGGTTCGGCCCTCCACTTT	CASNRDIGSALHF
TRBD2	NA	TRBJ2-7	TRBV3-1/TRBV3-2	TGTGCCAGCAGCCATTTACGGACTAGCGGGATCTACGAGCAGTACTTC	CASSHLRTSGIYEQYF
NA	once	TRBJ2-5	TRBV12-3/TRBV12-4	TGTGCCAGCAGTTCCGGACTGCAAGAGACCCAGTACTTC	CASSSGLQETQYF
NA	once	TRBJ2-5	TRBV5-4	TGTGCCAGCAGCTCCACCGGGGCGGGGGAGACCCAGTACTTC	CASSSTGAGETQYF
NA	NA	TRBJ2-3	TRBV25-1	TGTGCCAGCAGTGAAGTATCAGATACGCAGTATTTT	CASSEVSDTQYF
NA	once	TRBJ1-5	TRBV6-5	TGTGCCAGCACCTTCGGGCAGGGTGCGAGGCCCCAGCATTTT	CASTFGQGARPQHF
NA	NA	TRBJ1-6	TRBV27	TGTGCCAGCAGTTTCCGGGGAGACAATTCACCCCTCCACTTT	CASSFRGDNSPLHF
NA	NA	TRBJ1-1	TRBV7-2	TGTGCCAGCAGCTTAAGCGTGAACACTGAAGCTTTCTTT	CASSLSVNTEAFF
NA	NA	TRBJ2-1	TRBV7-2	TGTGCCAGCAGCTTAGTGGCGGGACCGGGCGATGAGCAGTTCTTC	CASSLVAGPGDEQFF
NA	once	TRBJ1-1	TRBV5-4	TGTGCCAGCAGCTACTTCCAAGGGGCGAACACTGAAGCTTTCTTT	CASSYFQGANTEAFF
NA	NA	TRBJ2-7	TRBV28	TGTGCCAGCAGTCGCGCGCAAGGGGCTCGATACGAGCAGTACTTC	CASSRAQGARYEQYF
TRBD1	NA	TRBJ1-1	TRBV6-5	TGTGCCAGCAGGGGACAGACCCAAGCTTTCTTT	CASRGQTQAFF
TRBD2	once	TRBJ2-5	TRBV2	TGTGCCAGCAGTGTTAAACCGGGACTACCTCCCCAAGAGACCCAGTACTTC	CASSVKPGLPPQETQYF
NA	once	TRBJ2-7	TRBV5-4	TGTGCCAGCAGCTTTGGCGGGACCAGCTCCTACGAGCAGTACTTC	CASSFGGTSSYEQYF